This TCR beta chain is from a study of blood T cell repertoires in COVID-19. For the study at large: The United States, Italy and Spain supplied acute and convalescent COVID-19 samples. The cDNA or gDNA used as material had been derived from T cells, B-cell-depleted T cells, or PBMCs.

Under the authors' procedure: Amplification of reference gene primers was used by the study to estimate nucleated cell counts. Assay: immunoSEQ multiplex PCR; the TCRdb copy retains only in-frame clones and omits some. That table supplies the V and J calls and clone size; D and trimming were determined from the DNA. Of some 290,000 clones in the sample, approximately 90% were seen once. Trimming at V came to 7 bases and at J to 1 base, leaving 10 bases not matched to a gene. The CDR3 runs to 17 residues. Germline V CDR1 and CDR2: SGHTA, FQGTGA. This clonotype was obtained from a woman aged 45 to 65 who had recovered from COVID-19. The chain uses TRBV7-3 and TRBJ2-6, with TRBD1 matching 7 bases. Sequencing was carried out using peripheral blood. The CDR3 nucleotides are TGTGCCAGCACCCCGGGGACAGCTCTTTCTGGGGCCAACGTCCTGACTTTC. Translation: CASTPGTALSGANVLTF.